Shown below are 31 T cell receptor beta chains from a single sample sequenced in a study of cytomegalovirus exposure and HLA in healthy donors. The PCR had 60 Vbeta and 13 Jbeta primers. TCRdb's table, derived via immunoSEQ multiplex PCR, lists solely in-frame clones and lacks some. The sample has approximately 81,000 clones, around 70% seen once; the top ten hold more than 8.5%. The specimen was PBMCs. These receptors were taken from a man aged 35 to 55 in good health and CMV-seropositive.

The chain joins TRBV4-2 to TRBJ2-5; TRBD2 agrees at 8 bases. Germline CDR1 and CDR2: LGHNA and YNFKEQ. The V gene end was trimmed by 0 bases and the J gene end by 1 base; junction bases not matched to a gene: 10. The CDR3 runs to 18 residues. The CDR3 protein is CASSQDLSGGALQETQYF. The CDR3 DNA reads as TGTGCCAGCAGCCAAGATTTGTCGGGGGGGGCACTCCAAGAGACCCAGTACTTC.

This clone was seen once. This chain connects TRBV5-1 to TRBJ2-7; tentative D call: TRBD1 (5 bases). CDR3 length: 16 amino acids. Germline CDR1 reads SGHRS; CDR2 reads YFSETQ. The V and J ends lost 3 bases and 2 bases respectively, with 18 bases between them. CDR3 coding DNA: TGCGCCAGCAGCTGGACCGAAGGGGTTACAACCTACGAGCAGTACTTC. Encoded protein: CASSWTEGVTTYEQYF.

This chain links TRBV7-2 with TRBJ1-2; 7 positions match TRBD1. Germline loops: CDR1 SGHTA, CDR2 FQGNSA. With 1 base clipped from V and 8 bases from J, the junction kept 10 bases outside the gene matches. CDR3 length: 15 residues. The CDR3 loop reads CASSLVVTGVEGYTF. Here the CDR3 DNA reads TGTGCCAGCAGCTTAGTCGTCACAGGGGTTGAGGGCTACACCTTC.

The V and J genes are TRBV2 and TRBJ2-5; a weak D match, TRBD1 (5 bases). The CDR3 extends over 14 amino acids. From germline, CDR1 is SNHLY and CDR2 FYNNEI. V dropped 3 bases and J dropped 1 base, with 9 bases sitting between them. CDR3 loop: CASSDPQGQETQYF. In DNA, the CDR3 is TGTGCCAGCAGTGACCCTCAGGGCCAAGAGACCCAGTACTTC.

The chain has TRBV4-2 and TRBJ2-3; possible D gene TRBD2, 5 bases. The CDR3 has 15 residues. Germline V lookup: CDR1 LGHNA, CDR2 YNFKEQ. V was clipped by 0 bases and J by 2 bases, with 9 bases between them. CDR3 DNA: TGTGCCAGCAGCCAAGATAAGCGGATCACAGATACGCAGTATTTT. It is translated as CASSQDKRITDTQYF.

J is TRBJ2-4 and V is TRBV19; a possible D gene is TRBD2 (5 bases). CDR1 is LNHDA, CDR2 SQIVND, per germline (reference sequence). Trimming removed 1 base at V and 7 bases at J, with 11 bases between. The CDR3 contains 14 residues. CDR3 sequence reads: CASSIAGVFNIQYF. The CDR3 region has the DNA TGTGCCAGTAGTATAGCCGGGGTTTTCAACATTCAGTACTTC.

This clone was seen just once. The chain employs TRBV28 and TRBJ2-1, with TRBD2 matching over 8 bases. V lost 5 bases, J lost 10 bases, and 16 bases stayed unmatched. This CDR3 has 16 residues. The V gene's germline CDR1 is MDHEN and CDR2 SYDVKM. CDR3 sequence: CASSLPRVAGPGEQFF. The CDR3 DNA follows: TGTGCCAGCAGTCTACCTCGGGTAGCGGGACCGGGGGAGCAGTTCTTC.

This chain uses TRBV7-9 with TRBJ2-7; 8 bases map to TRBD1. Germline CDR1 is SEHNR and CDR2 is FQNEAQ (reference sequence). The CDR3 loop spans 14 amino acids. After removal of 6 bases from V and 2 bases from J, the junction contained 6 bases not matched to a gene. This CDR3 reads CASRPGTGAYEQYF. The CDR3 DNA reads as TGTGCCAGCAGGCCCGGGACAGGAGCCTACGAGCAGTACTTC.

The rearrangement uses TRBV6-1 and TRBJ2-1; D may be TRBD1 (8 bases). CDR1 is MNHNS, CDR2 SASEGT, per germline. V lost 6 bases and J 12 bases, leaving 18 bases between the germline ends. The CDR3 length is 13 residues. The CDR3 loop is CASSFSTGEGQFF. CDR3 nucleotide sequence: TGTGCCAGCAGCTTTTCGACAGGGGAGGGGCAGTTCTTC.

This sequence joins TRBV20-1 and TRBJ1-1, with D maybe TRBD1 (6 bases). The CDR3 is 11 residues long. The V gene lost 3 bases and the J gene lost 8 bases, with 10 bases spanning the gap. Germline V lookup: CDR1 DFQATT, CDR2 SNEGSKA (reference sequence). The CDR3, as DNA: TGCAGTGCTAGGCACAGGGAGGAAGCTTTCTTT. Encoded protein: CSARHREEAFF.

This chain uses TRBV5-4 with TRBJ2-7; 9 positions agree with TRBD1. V shed 6 bases and J 6 bases; nucleotides not matched to a gene: 10. The germline CDR1 and CDR2 sequences are SGHNT and YYREEE (reference sequence). CDR3 length: 14 amino acids. The CDR3 DNA is TGTGCCAGCACCCCGGACAGGGGAGTGTCCGAGCAGTACTTC. Its translation: CASTPDRGVSEQYF.

The chain couples TRBV7-9 to TRBJ2-5; 9 bases match TRBD2. The junction had 11 bases not matched to a gene; V was cut back by 4 bases and J by 2 bases. CDR1 and CDR2 from the germline V gene are SEHNR and FQNEAQ (reference sequence). CDR3 length equals 17 residues. CDR3 bases: TGTGCCAGCAGCTGGGGGTCGCCTAGCGGGGCTCAAGAGACCCAGTACTTC. Protein sequence: CASSWGSPSGAQETQYF.

The CDR3, as DNA: TGCAGCGTTGAAGTTCCCGCTAGCGCGAGTCCGACCTACGAGCAGTACTTC. Translation gives CSVEVPASASPTYEQYF. The chain joins TRBV29-1 to TRBJ2-7; tentative D call: TRBD2 (6 bases). This CDR3 is 17 amino acids long. V lost 1 base and J lost 2, with 21 bases in between. Looked up from germline, CDR1 is SQVTM and CDR2 is ANQGSEA.

This chain joins TRBV2 and TRBJ1-6; tentative D call: TRBD1 (6 bases). Per germline, CDR1 SNHLY and CDR2 FYNNEI. This CDR3 region has 12 residues. Trimming took off 9 bases at V and 8 bases at J, with 11 bases between the two ends. CDR3 sequence: CARQGLDSPLHF. The DNA for the CDR3 is TGTGCCAGACAGGGTTTGGATTCACCCCTCCACTTT.

DNA of the CDR3: TGTGCCATCAGTGAGTCGAGAGGGGGCGCAAGTAGCAATCAGCCCCAGCATTTT. Residues: CAISESRGGASSNQPQHF. The V call is TRBV10-3, the J call TRBJ1-5; the match to TRBD1 covers 7 bases. This CDR3 has 18 amino acids. Trimming took 0 bases from V and 0 from J; bases not matched to a gene: 8. Germline assignment: CDR1 ENHRY and CDR2 SYGVKD.

This clone was observed a handful of times. The chain employs TRBV4-3 and TRBJ2-2, with no clear D. V was clipped by 4 bases and J by 4 bases, with 13 bases between them. This CDR3 comprises 15 residues. Germline CDR1 and CDR2: LGHNA and YSLEER. CDR3 coding DNA: TGCGCCAGCAGCCCAGACCAACGGAGCACCGGGGAGCTGTTTTTT. Translating gives CASSPDQRSTGELFF.

The chain employs TRBV7-2 and TRBJ2-7; 12 bases match TRBD1. Per the germline V gene, CDR1 is SGHTA and CDR2 is FQGNSA. The CDR3 runs 16 residues. Losses at the gene ends were 1 base for V and 5 bases for J; bases not matched to a gene: 6. The CDR3 DNA is TGTGCCAGCAGCTTAGTACCGGGACAGGGGGCCGACGAGCAGTACTTC. This sequence encodes CASSLVPGQGADEQYF.

The chain employs TRBV6-5 and TRBJ2-5, with 7 nucleotides matching TRBD2. CDR3 size: 14 residues. The trim removed 3 bases at V and 3 bases at J, leaving 4 bases unmatched. Germline V lookup: CDR1 MNHEY, CDR2 SVGAGI. The CDR3 region has the DNA TGTGCCAGCAGTTATGAGGCGGGGGAAGAGACCCAGTACTTC. It codes for CASSYEAGEETQYF.

This rearrangement joins TRBV4-1 to TRBJ2-2, with D perhaps TRBD1 (6 bases). The V and J ends lost 2 bases and 1 base respectively, with 8 bases between them. This CDR3 has 15 residues. CDR1 is MGHRA, CDR2 YSYEKL, per germline. CDR3 amino acids: CASSQTGQNTGELFF. The CDR3 DNA follows: TGCGCCAGCAGCCAAACGGGACAGAACACCGGGGAGCTGTTTTTT.

This chain joins TRBV9 and TRBJ2-7, with D perhaps TRBD2 (6 bases). This CDR3 comprises 15 residues. Germline CDR1 reads SGDLS; CDR2 reads YYNGEE. Trimming took 4 bases from V and 5 from J, leaving 19 bases between them. The DNA of the CDR3 is TGTGCCAGCAGCTCGACCGGGACTCGGGCAAACGAGCAGTACTTC. It encodes CASSSTGTRANEQYF.

This clone has just a few counts. The rearrangement uses TRBV7-8 and TRBJ1-2; D possibly corresponds to TRBD1 (5 bases). The CDR3 length is 15 residues. The germline V gene encodes CDR1 SGHVS and CDR2 FQNEAQ. Deletions cut 5 bases from V and 8 bases from J, with 21 bases between. CDR3 in DNA: TGTGCCAGCAGCCCGAGCCAGGGAGGGGTGCGAGGCTACACCTTC. Its translation: CASSPSQGGVRGYTF.

The chain employs TRBV28 and TRBJ2-7; TRBD1 matches 9 bases. The CDR3 extends over 15 amino acids. V was clipped by 4 bases and J by 2 bases; unmatched bases: 6. The germline CDR1 and CDR2 sequences are MDHEN and SYDVKM. The CDR3 loop reads CASSSPGQGAYEQYF. DNA for the CDR3: TGTGCCAGCAGTTCCCCGGGACAGGGAGCCTACGAGCAGTACTTC.

The V gene is TRBV7-3, the J gene TRBJ2-2; 8 bases align to TRBD1. The trim removed 6 bases at V and 1 base at J, leaving 7 bases unmatched. CDR1 is SGHTA, CDR2 FQGTGA, per germline. This CDR3 is built from 16 residues. DNA of the CDR3: TGTGCCAGCAGACAACCCGGGACAGGGAACACCGGGGAGCTGTTTTTT. Translation: CASRQPGTGNTGELFF.

The V gene is TRBV2, the J gene TRBJ1-6; the D is unclear. V lost 3 bases and J lost 4, with 10 bases in between. CDR1 and CDR2 from the germline V gene are SNHLY and FYNNEI. CDR3 size: 15 residues. CDR3 in DNA: TGTGCCAGCAGTGAGGCCAGGAATTATAATTCACCCCTCCACTTT. It yields the protein CASSEARNYNSPLHF.

The chain recombines TRBV10-3 with TRBJ2-7; TRBD2 agrees at 8 bases. The CDR3 covers 16 residues. Germline V gene data show CDR1 as ENHRY and CDR2 as SYGVKD. Losses at the gene ends were 0 bases for V and 2 bases for J; bases not matched to a gene: 6. This CDR3 is CAISESGSGATYEQYF. The CDR3 DNA sequence: TGTGCCATCAGTGAGTCGGGTAGCGGGGCCACCTACGAGCAGTACTTC.

The chain links TRBV4-2 to TRBJ2-5, with 10 bases matching TRBD1. The CDR3 runs 16 residues. J was trimmed by 4 bases and V by 0 bases; bases with no gene match: 5. CDR1 and CDR2 (germline): LGHNA, YNFKEQ. Here the CDR3 DNA reads TGTGCCAGCAGCCAAGATGGTAGGACAGGGGGAGAGACCCAGTACTTC. Translated, it gives CASSQDGRTGGETQYF.

V gene TRBV7-6 combines with J gene TRBJ2-1, with 9 bases lining up with TRBD2. The CDR3 is 11 amino acids. Unmatched junction bases numbered 0, after V lost 6 bases and J lost 9 bases. From germline, CDR1 is SGHVS and CDR2 FNYEAQ. The CDR3 bases are TGTGCCAGCAGGCGGGGGGGTGAGCAGTTCTTC. It translates to CASRRGGEQFF.

The J gene is TRBJ1-4, the V gene TRBV4-2; no clear D gene. Trimming removed 3 bases from V and 4 bases from J, with 15 bases in between. This CDR3 has 16 residues. Per germline, CDR1 LGHNA and CDR2 YNFKEQ. This CDR3 reads CASSHGRKQSNEKLFF. CDR3 coding DNA: TGTGCCAGCAGCCATGGTCGTAAGCAAAGTAATGAAAAACTGTTTTTT.

This clone has a handful of counts. The DNA of the CDR3 is TGTGCCAGCTCATCGGGACAGGGAGGAGAGTTGGGCACTGAAGCTTTCTTT. Its translation is CASSSGQGGELGTEAFF. The rearrangement joins TRBV18 to TRBJ1-1, with 9 bases aligning to TRBD1. The germline V gene has CDR1 KGHSH and CDR2 LQKENI. This CDR3 contains 17 residues. V dropped 5 bases and J dropped 4; count of bases not matched to a gene: 14.

This clone was seen a handful of times. The rearrangement links TRBV6-6 to TRBJ1-5; D ambiguous. CDR1 MNHNY and CDR2 SVGAGI come from the germline V gene (reference sequence). Between the trimmed V and J ends, which lost 0 bases and 4 bases, there was a span of 4 bases. The CDR3 contains 13 residues. The CDR3 is CASSYSSNQPQHF. The CDR3 bases are TGTGCCAGCAGTTACTCGAGTAATCAGCCCCAGCATTTT.

The chain combines TRBV7-8 with TRBJ2-5; 8 bases agree with TRBD2. CDR1 and CDR2 (germline): SGHVS, FQNEAQ. The CDR3 sequence is 18 residues long. The ends lost 4 bases at V and 4 bases at J; junction bases unmatched: 17. CDR3 in amino acids: CASSSRSGALPGGETQYF. The CDR3 DNA reads as TGTGCCAGCAGCTCCCGTAGCGGGGCGCTCCCGGGAGGAGAGACCCAGTACTTC. Full variable domain (outside the CDR3, taken from reference TRBV7-8 and TRBJ2-5): GAGVSQSPRYKVAKRGQDVALRCDPISGHVSLFWYQQALGQGPEFLTYFQNEAQLDKSGLPSDRFFAERPEGSVSTLKIQRTQQEDSAVYLCASSSRSGALPGGETQYFGPGTRLLVL.